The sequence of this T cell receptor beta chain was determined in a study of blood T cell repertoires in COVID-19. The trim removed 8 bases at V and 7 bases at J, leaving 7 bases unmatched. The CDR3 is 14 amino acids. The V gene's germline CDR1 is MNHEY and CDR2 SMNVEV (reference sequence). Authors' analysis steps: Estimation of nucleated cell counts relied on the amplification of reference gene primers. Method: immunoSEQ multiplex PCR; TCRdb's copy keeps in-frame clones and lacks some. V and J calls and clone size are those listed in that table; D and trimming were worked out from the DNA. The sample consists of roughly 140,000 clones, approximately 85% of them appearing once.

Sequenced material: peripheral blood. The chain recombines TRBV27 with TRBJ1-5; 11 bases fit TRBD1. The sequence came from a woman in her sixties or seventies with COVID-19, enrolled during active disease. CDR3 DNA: TGTGCCAGCCGAGGGGGGGACAGGGGGCAGCCCCAGCATTTT. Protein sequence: CASRGGDRGQPQHF.